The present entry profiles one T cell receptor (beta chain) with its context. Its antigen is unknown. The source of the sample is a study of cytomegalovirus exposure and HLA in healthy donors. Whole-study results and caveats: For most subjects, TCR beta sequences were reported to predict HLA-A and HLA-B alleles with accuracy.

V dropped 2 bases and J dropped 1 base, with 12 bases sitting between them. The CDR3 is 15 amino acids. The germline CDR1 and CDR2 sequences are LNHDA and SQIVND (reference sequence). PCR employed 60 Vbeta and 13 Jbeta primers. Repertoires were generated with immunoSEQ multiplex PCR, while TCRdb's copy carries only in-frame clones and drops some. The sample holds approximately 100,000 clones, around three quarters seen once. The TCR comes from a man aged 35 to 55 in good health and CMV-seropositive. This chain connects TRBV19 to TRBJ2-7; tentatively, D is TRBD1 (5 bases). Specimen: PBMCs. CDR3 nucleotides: TGTGCCAGTAGTATATCTCGACAGAATTCCTACGAGCAGTACTTC. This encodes CASSISRQNSYEQYF.